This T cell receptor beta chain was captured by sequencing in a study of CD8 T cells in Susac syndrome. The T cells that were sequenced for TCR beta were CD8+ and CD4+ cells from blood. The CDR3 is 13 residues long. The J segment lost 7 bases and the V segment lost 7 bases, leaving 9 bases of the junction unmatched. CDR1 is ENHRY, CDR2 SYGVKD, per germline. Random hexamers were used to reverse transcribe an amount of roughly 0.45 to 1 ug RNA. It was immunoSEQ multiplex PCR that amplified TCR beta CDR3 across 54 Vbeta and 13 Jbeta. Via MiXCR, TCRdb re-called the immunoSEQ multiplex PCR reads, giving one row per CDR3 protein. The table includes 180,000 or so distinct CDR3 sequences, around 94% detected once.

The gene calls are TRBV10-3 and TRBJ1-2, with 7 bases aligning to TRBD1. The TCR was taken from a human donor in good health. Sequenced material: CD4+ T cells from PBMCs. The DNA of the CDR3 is TGTGCCATCACCGGGACAGACGCAATTGGCTACACCTTC. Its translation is CAITGTDAIGYTF.